Shown below are 20 T cell receptor beta chains from a single sample sequenced in a study of blood T cell repertoires in COVID-19. Measured with immunoSEQ multiplex PCR; TCRdb has only the in-frame clones, and not every one. The sample lists 150,000 to 200,000 clones, more than 70% seen once, with around 2.5% in the top ten. The source material was peripheral blood. These receptors were collected from a man aged 35 to 55 with active or convalescent COVID-19.

CDR3 sequence: CASSLVQGLATF. Here the CDR3 DNA reads TGTGCCAGCAGCTTAGTGCAGGGGTTGGCCACCTTC. V and J are TRBV7-8 and TRBJ1-2; TRBD1 is a possible D gene (6 bases). Looked up from germline, CDR1 is SGHVS and CDR2 is FQNEAQ. The CDR3 runs 12 residues. V was shortened by 1 base and J by 13 bases, with 13 bases between the two germline ends.

The V gene is TRBV6-5, the J gene TRBJ1-2; D is ambiguous. V lost 3 bases and J 0 bases, leaving 11 bases between the germline ends. Germline loops: CDR1 MNHEY, CDR2 SVGAGI. This CDR3 spans 15 amino acids. This CDR3 reads CASSYAALANYGYTF. The DNA of the CDR3 is TGTGCCAGCAGTTATGCGGCCTTAGCTAACTATGGCTACACCTTC.

V is TRBV7-9 and J is TRBJ1-2, with D possibly being TRBD1 (5 bases). CDR3 size: 14 residues. V lost 3 bases, J lost 0 bases, and 8 bases lay in between. Germline values: CDR1 SEHNR, CDR2 FQNEAQ (reference sequence). The CDR3 spells CASSFAGTNYGYTF. CDR3 bases: TGTGCCAGCAGCTTTGCAGGGACTAACTATGGCTACACCTTC.

Points on this clone: At one boundary the junction diverges from the germline segment, which might be a read error. The chain uses TRBV2 and TRBJ1-1, with TRBD1 matching 7 bases. The CDR3 consists of 12 residues. Germline-derived CDR1 and CDR2 are SNHLY and FYNNEI. The CDR3, as DNA: TGTGCCAGCAGTATCATCCGGGACAGCCAACCCTTT. Amino acid sequence: CASSIIRDSQPF.

The chain employs TRBV5-8 and TRBJ1-2; unclear D gene. The CDR3 sequence is 10 residues long. Per the germline V gene, CDR1 is SGHTS and CDR2 is YDEGEE. V gave up 0 bases and J gave up 13 bases, with 7 bases separating them. The CDR3 DNA follows: TGTGCCAGCAGCTTGGCGTCCCCCACCTTC. This codes for CASSLASPTF.

The J gene is TRBJ2-2, the V gene TRBV19; the match to TRBD2 covers 7 bases. In germline, CDR1 is LNHDA, CDR2 SQIVND (reference sequence). V lost 3 bases and J lost 1; bases outside the gene matches: 5. CDR3 length: 16 residues. This CDR3 reads CASSIGLAVNTGELFF. CDR3 nucleotides: TGTGCCAGTAGTATCGGGCTAGCGGTGAACACCGGGGAGCTGTTTTTT.

The chain has TRBV27 and TRBJ1-6; 7 bases align to TRBD1. There are 16 residues in the CDR3. Germline V CDR1 and CDR2: MNHEY, SMNVEV (reference sequence). J lost 14 bases, V lost 6 bases, and 19 bases had no gene match. The CDR3 sequence is CASRSTLTGVGSALHF. Here the CDR3 DNA reads TGTGCCAGCAGATCTACTCTCACAGGGGTAGGTTCGGCCCTCCACTTT.

This chain joins TRBV9 and TRBJ2-1; TRBD2 matches 7 bases. This CDR3 is built from 14 residues. V trimming: 2 bases; J trimming: 8 bases; junction bases outside the gene matches: 7. Germline CDR1 reads SGDLS; CDR2 reads YYNGEE. The CDR3 DNA is TGTGCCAGCAGCGTTCAGACTAGCTCGGATGAGCAGTTCTTC. It codes for CASSVQTSSDEQFF. Full variable domain (outside the CDR3, taken from reference TRBV9 and TRBJ2-1): DSGVTQTPKHLITATGQRVTLRCSPRSGDLSVYWYQQSLDQGLQFLIQYYNGEERAKGNILERFSAQQFPDLHSELNLSSLELGDSALYFCASSVQTSSDEQFFGPGTRLTVL.

This clone was counted a single time. The chain links TRBV6-2 or TRBV6-3 to TRBJ2-5, with a tentative D call TRBD2 (5 bases). V gave up 3 bases and J gave up 0 bases, with 14 bases separating them. Germline CDR1 reads MNHEY; CDR2 reads SVGEGT. The CDR3 totals 16 residues. As DNA, the CDR3 is TGTGCCAGCAGTTATAGGAGGCAACAGTACCAAGAGACCCAGTACTTC. The encoded protein is CASSYRRQQYQETQYF.

This rearrangement joins TRBV6-1 to TRBJ1-5, with D perhaps matching TRBD1 (5 bases). This CDR3 is 15 amino acids long. Trimming pared 3 bases from V and 0 bases from J, leaving 9 bases between. The V gene's germline CDR1 is MNHNS and CDR2 SASEGT. The CDR3 spells CASSDVGDSNQPQHF. The CDR3 DNA reads TGTGCCAGCAGTGACGTAGGGGATAGCAATCAGCCCCAGCATTTT.

Turning to this clone: It is unclear where the CDR3 begins or ends on the DNA, so no DNA is shown, and the CDR3 is as TCRdb lists it. The chain employs TRBV6-5 and TRBJ2-7; TRBD1 is the table's D call and was not checked against the DNA. Germline values: CDR1 MNHEY, CDR2 SVGAGI. Counting both end residues, the CDR3 totals 15 amino acids. CDR3 residues: CASILDRRSLNEQYF.

This chain connects TRBV4-2 to TRBJ2-1; D perhaps matches TRBD2 (6 bases). The V and J ends lost 0 bases and 9 bases respectively, with 15 bases between them. Germline loops: CDR1 LGHNA, CDR2 YNFKEQ. This CDR3 is built from 15 residues. The DNA for the CDR3 is TGTGCCAGCAGCCAAGATGAGGACTATGTGAGTGAGCAGTTCTTC. Protein product: CASSQDEDYVSEQFF.

The genes are TRBV13 and TRBJ2-5, with D perhaps TRBD2 (5 bases). Germline assignment: CDR1 PRHDT and CDR2 FYEKMQ (reference sequence). Trimming shortened V by 0 bases and J by 5 bases, and 7 bases separated the two germline ends. The CDR3 is 13 residues long. The CDR3 loop reads CASSLGPGETQYF. In nucleotides, the CDR3 is TGTGCCAGCAGCTTAGGACCGGGGGAGACCCAGTACTTC.

The gene calls are TRBV12-5 and TRBJ1-1, with D perhaps TRBD1 (5 bases). Germline CDR1 is LGHNT and CDR2 is FRNRAP. The CDR3 totals 14 residues. With 6 bases removed from V and 0 bases from J, the gap between germline ends came to 11 bases. CDR3 DNA: TGTGCTAGTGGCCTGACAGCCATGAACACTGAAGCTTTCTTT. Its protein is CASGLTAMNTEAFF. Filled out from reference TRBV12-5 and TRBJ1-1, the complete variable domain reads DARVTQTPRHKVTEMGQEVTMRCQPILGHNTVFWYRQTMMQGLELLAYFRNRAPLDDSGMPKDRFSAEMPDATLATLKIQPSEPRDSAVYFCASGLTAMNTEAFFGQGTRLTVV.

The chain combines TRBV10-1 with TRBJ1-3; D remains unclear. Germline CDR1 is WNHNN and CDR2 is SYGVQD (reference sequence). Between the trimmed V and J ends, which lost 4 bases and 0 bases, there was a span of 7 bases. The CDR3 consists of 14 residues. The CDR3 region is CASSASSSGNTIYF. In DNA form, the CDR3 reads TGCGCCAGCAGTGCCTCCAGCTCTGGAAACACCATATATTTT.

Points on this clone: The sample holds other DNA sequences that translate to the same CDR3. This chain connects TRBV5-1 to TRBJ2-3, with 15 bases identical to TRBD2. The V segment lost 3 bases and the J segment 5 bases; nucleotides outside the gene matches: 7. CDR3 size: 17 residues. Per the germline V gene, CDR1 is SGHRS and CDR2 is YFSETQ. The CDR3 loop is CASSSRTSGGAVDTQYF. The CDR3 coding sequence is TGCGCCAGCAGCTCCCGGACTAGCGGGGGGGCCGTAGATACGCAGTATTTT. Variable domain in full (rest from reference TRBV5-1 and TRBJ2-3): KAGVTQTPRYLIKTRGQQVTLSCSPISGHRSVSWYQQTPGQGLQFLFEYFSETQRNKGNFPGRFSGRQFSNSRSEMNVSTLELGDSALYLCASSSRTSGGAVDTQYFGPGTRLTVL.

The chain recombines TRBV9 with TRBJ2-6; 9 positions match TRBD1. CDR3 length: 17 residues. V lost 3 bases, J lost 2 bases, and 6 bases stayed unmatched. Germline V lookup: CDR1 SGDLS, CDR2 YYNGEE. CDR3: CASSATRTGAGANVLTF. CDR3 nucleotides: TGTGCCAGCAGCGCAACCCGGACAGGGGCTGGGGCCAACGTCCTGACTTTC.

This clone was counted ten times or more. The genes are TRBV5-6 and TRBJ2-7; 7 bases map to TRBD1. The CDR3 is 13 residues long. The germline gives CDR1 SGHDT, CDR2 YYEEEE. V was pared by 6 bases and J by 2 bases, with 5 bases of the junction left unmatched. CDR3 amino acids: CASNTGTAYEQYF. The CDR3 DNA reads as TGTGCCAGCAACACCGGGACAGCCTACGAGCAGTACTTC.

The J gene is TRBJ1-2, the V gene TRBV12-3 or TRBV12-4; D unclear. V was cut by 4 bases and J by 8 bases, with 14 bases left in between. The CDR3 length is 13 residues. The DNA of the CDR3 is TGTGCCAGCAGTTATGAGGGCGCGAGAGGCTACACCTTC. Translation: CASSYEGARGYTF.

Concerning this clone: A much larger clonotype is one base distant, so this may be a read error. This chain joins TRBV6-5 and TRBJ1-5, with 9 bases aligning to TRBD1. This CDR3 comprises 14 residues. Germline CDR1 is MNHEY and CDR2 is SVGAGI. Trimming cost V 5 bases and J 5 bases; bases outside gene matches: 4. CDR3 sequence: CASSRDRDHQPQHF. The CDR3, as DNA: TGTGCCAGCAGTCGGGACAGGGATCATCAGCCCCAGCATTTT.